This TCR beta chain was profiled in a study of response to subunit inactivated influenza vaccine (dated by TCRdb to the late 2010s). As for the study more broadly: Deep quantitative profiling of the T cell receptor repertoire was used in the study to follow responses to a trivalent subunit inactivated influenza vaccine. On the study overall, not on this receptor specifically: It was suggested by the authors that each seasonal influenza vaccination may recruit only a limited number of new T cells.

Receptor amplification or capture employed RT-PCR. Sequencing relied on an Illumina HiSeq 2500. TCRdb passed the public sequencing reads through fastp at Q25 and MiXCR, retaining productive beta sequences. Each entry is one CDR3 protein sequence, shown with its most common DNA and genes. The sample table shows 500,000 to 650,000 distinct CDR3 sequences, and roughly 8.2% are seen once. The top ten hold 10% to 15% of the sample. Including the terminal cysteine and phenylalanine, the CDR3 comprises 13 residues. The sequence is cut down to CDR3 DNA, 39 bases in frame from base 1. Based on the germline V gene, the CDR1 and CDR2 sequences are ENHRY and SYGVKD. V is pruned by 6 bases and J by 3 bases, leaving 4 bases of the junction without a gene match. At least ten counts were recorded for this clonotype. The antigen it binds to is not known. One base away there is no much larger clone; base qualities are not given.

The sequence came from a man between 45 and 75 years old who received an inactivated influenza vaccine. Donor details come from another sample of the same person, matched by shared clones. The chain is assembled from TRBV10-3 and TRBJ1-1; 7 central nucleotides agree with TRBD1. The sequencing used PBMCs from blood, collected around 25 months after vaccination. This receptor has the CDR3 CAISRQGYTEAFF. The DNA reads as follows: TGTGCCATCAGCAGACAGGGCTACACTGAAGCTTTCTTT.